This entry concerns a single T cell receptor beta chain. Profiling relied on immunoSEQ multiplex PCR, and the TCRdb table lists in-frame clones only, not all of them. Found here are about 49,000 clones, about 85% of them singletons; the top ten hold 13% to 15%. This sample was included in a study of blood T cell repertoires in COVID-19. The V end lost 6 bases, the J end lost 3 bases, and 18 bases lay between the germline ends. This CDR3 is built from 16 residues. Germline loops: CDR1 MDHEN, CDR2 SYDVKM. The sequence derives from a human donor in a cohort sampled during active COVID-19. The genes are TRBV28 and TRBJ1-5; tentatively, D is TRBD1 (6 bases). Sequenced: peripheral blood. The CDR3 DNA follows: TGTGCCAGCAGCAGGGTTGGTGACAGGTTCAATCAGCCCCAGCATTTT. It encodes CASSRVGDRFNQPQHF. The full variable domain, completed using reference TRBV28 and TRBJ1-5, is DVKVTQSSRYLVKRTGEKVFLECVQDMDHENMFWYRQDPGLGLRLIYFSYDVKMKEKGDIPEGYSVSREKKERFSLILESASTNQTSMYLCASSRVGDRFNQPQHFGDGTRLSIL.